This TCR beta chain appears in the sequencing data of a study of shared clonotypes between healthy human individuals. Notes on the study in general: Generally, estimated richness proved larger in naive subsets than it did in memory subsets.

Here immunoSEQ multiplex PCR was the method, and the copy in TCRdb shows in-frame clones only, minus some. The data hold roughly 700,000 clones, with about 90% observed a single time. CDR1 and CDR2 (germline): MDHEN, SYDVKM. The CDR3 is made up of 15 amino acids. The J segment lost 4 bases and the V segment lost 0 bases, leaving 1 base of the junction unmatched. Comment on this clone: The target antigen is unknown.

V and J are TRBV28 and TRBJ2-7; 12 bases are a match to TRBD2. The source material was memory CD8+ T cells from PBMCs. Subset of the sample: CD45RO+ cells pooled with CCR7-negative TemRA cells. This TCR was recovered from a man between 18 and 35 years old in good health. Some clones in this sample may be carry-over from other donors' samples. The CDR3 sequence: CASSLWLAGGYEQYF. CDR3 sequence (DNA): TGTGCCAGCAGTTTATGGCTAGCGGGAGGGTACGAGCAGTACTTC.